This passage covers 28 T cell receptor beta chains from one sample sequenced in a study of T-cell reconstitution after alpha-beta-depleted transplantation in children (dated by TCRdb to the mid-2010s). Library generation was performed with PCR. The sample was run on an Illumina HiSeq 2500. TCR library preparation used molecular barcoding, with unique molecular identifiers applied to normalize quantification of the TCRbeta repertoire. In-frame beta chains were kept once TCRdb had trimmed the public reads at Q25 with fastp and called clones with MiXCR. Each entry merges the rows of one CDR3 protein and shows their most common DNA and genes. The sample records 450,000 to 500,000 distinct CDR3 sequences, 9.5% to 15% of which are singletons. The ten largest clones take up approximately 5.4% of the sample. Sequences were derived from PBMCs from the stem cell graft donor, sampled from the stem cell graft. These receptor sequences come from a human donor who donated a stem cell graft to a child with combined immunodeficiency.

The chain carries TRBV12-3 or TRBV12-4 and TRBJ2-1, with 7 bases lining up with TRBD2. This CDR3 is built from 15 residues. With V trimmed by 6 bases and J by 7 bases, 12 bases remained unmatched. The CDR3 DNA reads TGTGCCAGCAGCCCCAGGGAGCGGGGACGGAATGAGCAGTTCTTC. Its protein product is CASSPRERGRNEQFF.

This chain connects TRBV7-9 to TRBJ1-1; D not resolved. Trimming stripped 5 bases from V and 5 bases from J, with 15 bases between. The CDR3 has 14 residues. Germline V gives CDR1 SEHNR, CDR2 FQNEAQ (reference sequence). As DNA, the CDR3 is TGTGCCAGCAGCGCACCGGGAGAAAAAACTGAAGCTTTCTTT. Its translation: CASSAPGEKTEAFF.

This chain joins TRBV29-1 and TRBJ1-1; TRBD1 matches 7 bases. Germline V gene data show CDR1 as SQVTM and CDR2 as ANQGSEA. V dropped 3 bases and J dropped 5; count of bases not matched to a gene: 15. The CDR3 extends over 16 amino acids. Here the CDR3 DNA reads TGCAGCGTTGAGAGCAGGGGGGGGCAAAGTGGAACTGAAGCTTTCTTT. It yields the protein CSVESRGGQSGTEAFF.

The chain joins TRBV24-1 to TRBJ2-1, with a weak D call TRBD1 (6 bases). Trimming cost V 0 bases and J 5 bases, with 7 bases left between them. The CDR3 has 14 residues. Germline CDR1 is KGHDR and CDR2 is SFDVKD. The CDR3 sequence is CATSDLYRDNEQFF. CDR3 coding DNA: TGTGCCACCAGTGATTTGTACAGGGACAATGAGCAGTTCTTC.

The table lists this clonotype with many counts. As DNA, the CDR3 is TGTGCCAGCAGTGTAGGCGTGTCGGGGCAAGGTAGTTACGAGCAGTACTTC. Residues: CASSVGVSGQGSYEQYF. V gene TRBV2 combines with J gene TRBJ2-7; possibly TRBD1 or TRBD2 for D (5 bases each). The germline gives CDR1 SNHLY, CDR2 FYNNEI. V was clipped by 4 bases and J by 4 bases, with 23 bases between them. CDR3 length: 17 residues.

This sequence joins TRBV5-1 and TRBJ1-6; D is uncertain. The V end was cut by 0 bases, the J end by 5 bases, with 9 bases between. The germline CDR1 and CDR2 sequences are SGHRS and YFSETQ. CDR3 length: 15 amino acids. CDR3 protein: CASSLEAIDNSPLHF. The CDR3 region has the DNA TGCGCCAGCAGCTTGGAGGCAATAGATAATTCACCCCTCCACTTT.

This clonotype showed up many times. The chain carries TRBV6-5 and TRBJ2-1, with 15 bases lining up with TRBD2. The CDR3 is 18 amino acids. Per the germline V gene, CDR1 is MNHEY and CDR2 is SVGAGI. After removal of 4 bases from V and 7 bases from J, the junction contained 11 bases not matched to a gene. CDR3 loop: CASSSSGLAGGPRNEQFF. The CDR3, as DNA: TGTGCCAGCAGTTCCTCCGGACTAGCGGGGGGGCCTCGGAATGAGCAGTTCTTC.

This clonotype occurred a few times. This rearrangement joins TRBV20-1 to TRBJ2-7; possibly TRBD1 for D (6 bases). This CDR3 spans 14 amino acids. The V gene lost 3 bases and the J gene lost 2 bases, with 14 bases spanning the gap. Germline CDR1 is DFQATT and CDR2 is SNEGSKA (reference sequence). DNA of the CDR3: TGCAGTGCTAGCCGACAGGCTCCACCCTACGAGCAGTACTTC. It codes for CSASRQAPPYEQYF.

The V gene is TRBV2, the J gene TRBJ2-1; D might be TRBD1 (6 bases). The CDR3 runs to 15 residues. With 8 bases removed from V and 2 bases from J, the gap between germline ends came to 16 bases. Germline values: CDR1 SNHLY, CDR2 FYNNEI. The CDR3 DNA is TGTGCCAGCGGGAGCGTCGGGGACACCTACAATGAGCAGTTCTTC. Its translation is CASGSVGDTYNEQFF.

For this clonotype: A much larger clonotype is one base distant, so this may be a read error. V and J are TRBV20-1 and TRBJ2-5; 8 bases align to TRBD1. V lost 6 bases, J lost 6 bases, and 9 bases stayed unmatched. This CDR3 has 13 amino acids. Per the germline V gene, CDR1 is DFQATT and CDR2 is SNEGSKA (reference sequence). CDR3 sequence reads: CSANRQGRKTQYF. DNA for the CDR3: TGCAGTGCGAATCGACAGGGGCGAAAGACCCAGTACTTC.

This clonotype was counted ten times or more. This chain uses TRBV7-2 with TRBJ2-7; D is unresolved. Trimming took off 1 base at V and 0 bases at J, with 10 bases between the two ends. The CDR3 consists of 15 residues. Per the germline V gene, CDR1 is SGHTA and CDR2 is FQGNSA. The CDR3 sequence is CASSLVVLHSYEQYF. In DNA form, the CDR3 reads TGTGCCAGCAGCTTAGTGGTACTCCACTCCTACGAGCAGTACTTC. Variable domain in full (rest from reference TRBV7-2 and TRBJ2-7): GAGVSQSPSNKVTEKGKDVELRCDPISGHTALYWYRQSLGQGLEFLIYFQGNSAPDKSGLPSDRFSAERTGGSVSTLTIQRTQQEDSAVYLCASSLVVLHSYEQYFGPGTRLTVT.

This clonotype was observed a handful of times. This sequence joins TRBV11-1 and TRBJ2-7; the D gene is possibly TRBD1 (5 bases). Germline values: CDR1 SGHAT, CDR2 FQDESV (reference sequence). V was pared by 2 bases and J by 5 bases, with 16 bases between. This CDR3 spans 15 amino acids. The DNA for the CDR3 is TGTGCCAGCAGCTTATCTGTCAGGGAAAACGACGAGCAGTACTTC. Amino acid sequence: CASSLSVRENDEQYF.

This clonotype has a count of ten or more. V and J are TRBV12-3 or TRBV12-4 and TRBJ2-5, with unresolved D. This CDR3 has 15 amino acids. Trimming removed 4 bases from V and 1 base from J, with 13 bases in between. The CDR3 DNA reads TGTGCCAGCAGTTGGCAGTTGGGTATCCAAGAGACCCAGTACTTC. The encoded protein is CASSWQLGIQETQYF.

The table lists this clonotype with many counts. The chain recombines TRBV28 with TRBJ2-4; no reliable D call. Trimming took 3 bases from V and 6 from J, leaving 6 bases between them. Germline V gene sequence: CDR1 MDHEN, CDR2 SYDVKM. This CDR3 spans 12 amino acids. The CDR3 DNA reads as TGTGCCAGCAGTTTTCCGGGAAACATTCAGTACTTC. This sequence encodes CASSFPGNIQYF. Together with reference TRBV28 and TRBJ2-4, the CDR3 gives the full variable domain: DVKVTQSSRYLVKRTGEKVFLECVQDMDHENMFWYRQDPGLGLRLIYFSYDVKMKEKGDIPEGYSVSREKKERFSLILESASTNQTSMYLCASSFPGNIQYFGAGTRLSVL.

With respect to this clonotype: The conserved final phenylalanine or tryptophan is absent from the CDR3, which likely points to a read error. The DNA is left out, because the CDR3 cannot be placed on it with certainty; the CDR3 is given as TCRdb lists it. The chain has TRBV10-3 and TRBJ2-5; TRBD1, the table's D call, was not compared with the DNA. The CDR3 length equals 12 residues, ends included. Germline-derived CDR1 and CDR2 are ENHRY and SYGVKD. The CDR3 reads CAISEPGTGIGL.

This rearrangement joins TRBV2 to TRBJ2-5, with 7 bases lining up with TRBD1. Trimming took 7 bases from V and 5 from J; bases not matched to a gene: 7. The CDR3 is 13 residues long. CDR1 and CDR2 from the germline V gene are SNHLY and FYNNEI. CDR3 region: CASTGGVWETQYF. As DNA, the CDR3 is TGTGCCAGCACAGGGGGAGTTTGGGAGACCCAGTACTTC. Based on the CDR3 plus reference TRBV2 and TRBJ2-5, the full variable domain is EPEVTQTPSHQVTQMGQEVILRCVPISNHLYFYWYRQILGQKVEFLVSFYNNEISEKSEIFDDQFSVERPDGSNFTLKIRSTKLEDSAMYFCASTGGVWETQYFGPGTRLLVL.

This clonotype turned up a few times. This chain connects TRBV12-3 or TRBV12-4 to TRBJ1-4; perhaps TRBD1 as D (6 bases). The V end was cut by 5 bases, the J end by 5 bases, with 15 bases between. The CDR3 totals 15 residues. CDR3 region: CASSPAGGGNEKLFF. The CDR3 bases are TGTGCCAGCAGTCCCGCGGGGGGCGGAAATGAAAAACTGTTTTTT.

The chain couples TRBV4-3 to TRBJ2-3, with 15 bases fitting TRBD2. CDR3 length equals 17 residues. The trim removed 3 bases at V and 4 bases at J, leaving 5 bases unmatched. Germline V gives CDR1 LGHNA, CDR2 YSLEER. The CDR3 DNA is TGCGCCAGCAGCCAGGCCGGGACTAGCGGGAGGTCAGATACGCAGTATTTT. It translates to CASSQAGTSGRSDTQYF.

This clonotype was picked up a small number of times. The rearrangement links TRBV27 to TRBJ2-7; no reliable D call. V lost 3 bases to trimming and J lost 2 bases, with 8 bases between them. Germline CDR1 and CDR2: MNHEY and SMNVEV (reference sequence). The CDR3 is made up of 13 amino acids. The CDR3 region is CASSFASAYEQYF. The CDR3 DNA reads as TGTGCCAGCAGTTTTGCCAGCGCCTACGAGCAGTACTTC.

This clonotype turned up a few times. The chain uses TRBV12-3 or TRBV12-4 and TRBJ2-5; 8 bases agree with TRBD1. CDR3 size: 16 residues. V lost 6 bases to trimming and J lost 1 base; unmatched junction nucleotides: 10. CDR3 protein: CASSRGGRGLQETQYF. Written as DNA, the CDR3 is TGTGCCAGCAGCCGTGGTGGCAGGGGGCTCCAAGAGACCCAGTACTTC.

This clonotype was detected a few times. The V gene is TRBV5-1, the J gene TRBJ1-2; no firm D call. This CDR3 has 14 amino acids. Germline loops: CDR1 SGHRS, CDR2 YFSETQ. Trimming stripped 0 bases from V and 2 bases from J, with 8 bases between. CDR3 DNA sequence: TGCGCCAGCAGCTTGGGTCTGAGGAACTATGGCTACACCTTC. Translated, it gives CASSLGLRNYGYTF.

The chain employs TRBV20-1 and TRBJ2-1, with TRBD2 matching 10 bases. The germline V gene has CDR1 DFQATT and CDR2 SNEGSKA (reference sequence). Trimming at V came to 5 bases and at J to 6 bases, leaving 13 bases not matched to a gene. CDR3 length: 16 residues. The CDR3 bases are TGCAGTGCTCCCGTACCCCTAGCGGGGGTTCCCAATGAGCAGTTCTTC. This sequence encodes CSAPVPLAGVPNEQFF.

This clonotype was seen a few times. The chain couples TRBV7-3 to TRBJ2-1; D unclear. CDR1 is SGHTA, CDR2 FQGTGA, per germline. Trimming cost V 5 bases and J 9 bases, with 14 bases left between them. This CDR3 region has 13 residues. The CDR3 is CASSLWTRGEQFF. The CDR3, as DNA: TGTGCCAGCAGCCTATGGACCCGAGGTGAGCAGTTCTTC.

This clonotype was counted only a few times. The rearrangement joins TRBV29-1 to TRBJ2-3; 7 bases map to TRBD2. Looked up from germline, CDR1 is SQVTM and CDR2 is ANQGSEA. This CDR3 region has 17 residues. J gave up 0 bases and V 7 bases, and 16 bases lay outside the gene matches. Here the CDR3 DNA reads TGCAGCGCCGTAATCCGGGGGGATTTTACTAGCACAGATACGCAGTATTTT. Its translation: CSAVIRGDFTSTDTQYF.

This clonotype was detected only a few times. This chain uses TRBV5-1 with TRBJ2-7; D possibly corresponds to TRBD1 (6 bases). Trimming took off 5 bases at V and 5 bases at J, with 14 bases between the two ends. Germline values: CDR1 SGHRS, CDR2 YFSETQ. This CDR3 comprises 13 residues. CDR3 sequence reads: CASSFPGDHEQYF. CDR3 coding DNA: TGCGCCAGCAGTTTTCCAGGGGACCACGAGCAGTACTTC.

This clonotype showed up many times. J is TRBJ1-1 and V is TRBV7-8; 7 nucleotides match TRBD1. With 6 bases clipped from V and 4 bases from J, the junction kept 5 bases outside the gene matches. This CDR3 has 13 residues. Germline CDR1 and CDR2: SGHVS and FQNEAQ. The CDR3 region is CASSWGQRTEAFF. The DNA of the CDR3 is TGTGCCAGCAGTTGGGGACAGCGCACTGAAGCTTTCTTT.

Many counts were recorded for this clonotype. The genes are TRBV20-1 and TRBJ2-5, with D perhaps matching TRBD2 (7 bases). The CDR3 contains 14 residues. Trimming left V 6 bases short and J 4 bases short, with 18 bases between. CDR1 and CDR2 from the germline V gene are DFQATT and SNEGSKA (reference sequence). Written as DNA, the CDR3 is TGCAGTGCGGATAACAGGGAGGGTAGAGAGACCCAGTACTTC. This codes for CSADNREGRETQYF.

This chain uses TRBV15 with TRBJ2-7, with a tentative D call TRBD2 (6 bases). The ends were cut back, 0 bases at V and 2 bases at J, with 8 bases in the middle. The germline CDR1 and CDR2 sequences are LNHNV and YYDKDF (reference sequence). This CDR3 has 14 residues. CDR3 in DNA: TGTGCCACCAGCAGAGAGGGCGGGACCTACGAGCAGTACTTC. Protein product: CATSREGGTYEQYF. The variable domain in full, with the rest retrieved from reference TRBV15 and TRBJ2-7, is DAMVIQNPRYQVTQFGKPVTLSCSQTLNHNVMYWYQQKSSQAPKLLFHYYDKDFNNEADTPDNFQSRRPNTSFCFLDIRSPGLGDTAMYLCATSREGGTYEQYFGPGTRLTVT.